Presented here are 27 T cell receptor beta chains from one specimen sequenced in a study of CD8+CD57+ T cells in acquired aplastic anemia. Profiling of TCR beta VDJ combinations and CDR3 sequences used genomic DNA as template. TCRdb re-called the reads through MiXCR, storing one row per CDR3 protein. The sample has about 110,000 distinct CDR3 sequences, 50% to 65% seen once; the top ten hold 30% to 40%. The source material was sorted CD4+, CD8+, or CD8+CD57+ T cells (not recorded which) from PBMCs. The receptor set was obtained from a human donor in good health, serving as a control.

This chain links TRBV9 with TRBJ2-1; D is possibly TRBD2 (6 bases). Germline V gene data show CDR1 as SGDLS and CDR2 as YYNGEE. CDR3 length: 16 amino acids. Trimming took off 0 bases at V and 4 bases at J, with 14 bases between the two ends. CDR3 bases: TGTGCCAGCAGCGTAGAGGTGGGCGGGGCTTACAATGAGCAGTTCTTC. Translating gives CASSVEVGGAYNEQFF.

In its sample, this clonotype was seen many times. This rearrangement joins TRBV9 to TRBJ2-3, with 10 bases matching TRBD2. Per the germline V gene, CDR1 is SGDLS and CDR2 is YYNGEE. Losses at the gene ends were 2 bases for V and 7 bases for J; bases not matched to a gene: 7. The CDR3 length is 15 residues. In DNA, the CDR3 is TGTGCCAGCAGCGTCGGGGGGACTAGCGTACATACGCAGTATTTT. Translating gives CASSVGGTSVHTQYF.

By share, this clonotype ranks as medium-sized. The genes are TRBV25-1 and TRBJ1-5, with D possibly being TRBD1 (5 bases). The CDR3 totals 14 residues. Trimming cost V 5 bases and J 2 bases, with 10 bases left between them. Per the germline V gene, CDR1 is MGHDK and CDR2 is SYGVNS. The CDR3 DNA is TGTGCCAGCAGTTGGGGGGGACGCAATCAGCCCCAGCATTTT. Amino acids: CASSWGGRNQPQHF.

The rearrangement joins TRBV10-3 to TRBJ1-2; D unresolved. Looked up from germline, CDR1 is ENHRY and CDR2 is SYGVKD. The CDR3 has 12 amino acids. V was trimmed by 0 bases and J by 6 bases, leaving 5 bases between them. The DNA of the CDR3 is TGTGCCATCAGTGAGTCGAGGGATGGCTACACCTTC. Protein sequence: CAISESRDGYTF.

The chain combines TRBV9 with TRBJ1-2; D gene ambiguous. The ends were cut back, 4 bases at V and 8 bases at J, with 12 bases in the middle. Germline V gives CDR1 SGDLS, CDR2 YYNGEE. The CDR3 consists of 12 residues. CDR3 bases: TGTGCCAGCAGCCAATCGGAAGTCGGCTACACCTTC. It is translated as CASSQSEVGYTF. The whole variable domain, filled in from reference TRBV9 and TRBJ1-2, reads DSGVTQTPKHLITATGQRVTLRCSPRSGDLSVYWYQQSLDQGLQFLIQYYNGEERAKGNILERFSAQQFPDLHSELNLSSLELGDSALYFCASSQSEVGYTFGSGTRLTVV.

This clonotype was seen ten or more times. The chain couples TRBV11-2 to TRBJ2-1; D may be TRBD1 or TRBD2 (5 bases each). Germline CDR1 SGHAT, CDR2 FQNNGV. Trimming cost V 5 bases and J 7 bases, with 15 bases left between them. The CDR3 covers 14 residues. Here the CDR3 reads CASSAPGQRNEQFF. The CDR3 DNA follows: TGTGCCAGCAGCGCCCCGGGGCAGAGGAATGAGCAGTTCTTC.

This clonotype turned up a few times. The CDR3 coding sequence is TGTGCCAGCAGCCTAGATATCGGAATTGGTGGCTACACCTTC. Its protein is CASSLDIGIGGYTF. The rearrangement joins TRBV7-2 to TRBJ1-2; no definite D call. The CDR3 is 14 amino acids. Deletions cut 5 bases from V and 7 bases from J, with 17 bases between. Germline V gene lookup returns CDR1 SGHTA and CDR2 FQGNSA.

The table lists this clonotype with a few counts. The genes are TRBV20-1 and TRBJ1-6; D is unresolved. V gave up 3 bases and J gave up 6 bases, with 9 bases separating them. CDR3 size: 13 residues. Germline V gene sequence: CDR1 DFQATT, CDR2 SNEGSKA (reference sequence). DNA for the CDR3: TGCAGTGCTAGGCCGGATTTTAATTCACCCCTCCACTTT. Translation gives CSARPDFNSPLHF.

CDR3 DNA sequence: TGTGCCACCAGCAGGGGGACGGACTCCTACGAGCAGTACTTC. Translation gives CATSRGTDSYEQYF. V gene TRBV15 combines with J gene TRBJ2-7; D is possibly TRBD1 or TRBD2 (5 bases each). From germline, CDR1 is LNHNV and CDR2 YYDKDF (reference sequence). V was trimmed by 3 bases and J by 0 bases, leaving 9 bases between them. CDR3 length equals 14 residues.

This clonotype has ten or more counts. The chain joins TRBV5-6 to TRBJ2-7; D uncertain. This CDR3 comprises 12 residues. V shed 0 bases and J shed 5 bases, with 6 bases lying between them. From germline, CDR1 is SGHDT and CDR2 YYEEEE. CDR3 in DNA: TGTGCCAGCAGCTTGGTGGGTAACGAGCAGTACTTC. It specifies CASSLVGNEQYF.

The J gene is TRBJ1-1, the V gene TRBV7-2, with D maybe TRBD1 (6 bases). Trimming removed 5 bases at V and 5 bases at J, with 12 bases between. The CDR3 totals 13 residues. Germline loops: CDR1 SGHTA, CDR2 FQGNSA. The CDR3 DNA reads TGTGCCAGCAGCCCGGACAGCGAGACTGAAGCTTTCTTT. Translating gives CASSPDSETEAFF.

This sequence joins TRBV20-1 and TRBJ1-1; D is undetermined. Germline V gives CDR1 DFQATT, CDR2 SNEGSKA (reference sequence). V lost 6 bases and J lost 4, with 9 bases in between. The CDR3 covers 11 residues. The CDR3 DNA reads TGCAGTGCCTGGGGTTCCACTGAAGCTTTCTTT. Its protein is CSAWGSTEAFF.

V is TRBV19 and J is TRBJ2-3, with D maybe TRBD2 (5 bases). Trimming stripped 4 bases from V and 1 base from J, with 9 bases between. Germline V gene sequence: CDR1 LNHDA, CDR2 SQIVND (reference sequence). This CDR3 contains 14 residues. The DNA of the CDR3 is TGTGCCAGTAGTAGTTACGGGGGCACAGATACGCAGTATTTT. Its protein product is CASSSYGGTDTQYF.

At least ten counts were recorded for this clonotype. The chain joins TRBV25-1 to TRBJ1-1; possibly TRBD1 for D (5 bases). The germline V gene encodes CDR1 MGHDK and CDR2 SYGVNS. CDR3 length: 14 amino acids. Trimming stripped 3 bases from V and 3 bases from J, with 11 bases between. CDR3 amino acids: CASSDYWGYTEAFF. The DNA for the CDR3 is TGTGCCAGCAGTGATTATTGGGGGTACACTGAAGCTTTCTTT. The whole variable domain, filled in from reference TRBV25-1 and TRBJ1-1, reads EADIYQTPRYLVIGTGKKITLECSQTMGHDKMYWYQQDPGMELHLIHYSYGVNSTEKGDLSSESTVSRIRTEHFPLTLESARPSHTSQYLCASSDYWGYTEAFFGQGTRLTVV.

This clonotype occurred once. This chain joins TRBV7-9 and TRBJ2-6; D may be TRBD1 or TRBD2 (5 bases each). Per germline, CDR1 SEHNR and CDR2 FQNEAQ (reference sequence). The CDR3 is 15 residues long. V was pared by 1 base and J by 2 bases, with 6 bases between. DNA of the CDR3: TGTGCCAGCAGCTTAGGGGGGACTGGGGCCAACGTCCTGACTTTC. Translating gives CASSLGGTGANVLTF.

This chain uses TRBV25-1 with TRBJ1-2; a weak D match, TRBD1 (5 bases). Germline CDR1 is MGHDK and CDR2 is SYGVNS. The CDR3 runs to 14 residues. Trimming removed 7 bases at V and 5 bases at J, with 17 bases between. CDR3 amino acids: CASTDSLGTYGYTF. Written as DNA, the CDR3 is TGTGCCAGCACCGATTCCCTCGGGACGTATGGCTACACCTTC.

The chain employs TRBV29-1 and TRBJ2-3; TRBD2 aligns across 7 bases. The CDR3 length is 14 residues. The V and J ends lost 7 bases and 4 bases, in that order; junction bases with no gene match: 11. Germline assignment: CDR1 SQVTM and CDR2 ANQGSEA. CDR3 protein: CSEKAGRGADTQYF. In nucleotides, the CDR3 is TGCAGCGAGAAAGCGGGACGTGGGGCAGATACGCAGTATTTT.

On this clonotype itself: Being one base from a much bigger clone, this may be a read error. This chain connects TRBV25-1 to TRBJ2-7, with D hard to call. This CDR3 is built from 14 residues. Germline V gene lookup returns CDR1 MGHDK and CDR2 SYGVNS. V was pared by 6 bases and J by 4 bases, with 16 bases between. The CDR3, as DNA: TGTGCCAGCAGCCATGATCCTAGGATTTACGAGCAGTACTTC. This encodes CASSHDPRIYEQYF.

The rearrangement joins TRBV11-2 to TRBJ2-1; TRBD1 aligns across 7 bases. There are 14 residues in the CDR3. J was trimmed by 8 bases and V by 5 bases; bases with no gene match: 9. Germline V lookup: CDR1 SGHAT, CDR2 FQNNGV. CDR3 region: CASSADRVGDEQFF. For the CDR3, the DNA is TGTGCCAGCAGCGCCGACAGGGTAGGCGATGAGCAGTTCTTC.

Here the CDR3 reads CASSLERVEKLFF. CDR3 nucleotides: TGTGCCAGCAGCTTGGAACGCGTCGAAAAACTGTTTTTT. The chain recombines TRBV5-4 with TRBJ1-4; D is uncertain. The germline V gene has CDR1 SGHNT and CDR2 YYREEE (reference sequence). This CDR3 spans 13 amino acids. Between the trimmed V and J ends, which lost 0 bases and 8 bases, there was a span of 8 bases.

The chain joins TRBV3-1 to TRBJ1-2; maybe TRBD1 (5 bases). The CDR3 loop spans 13 amino acids. Trimming removed 1 base from V and 7 bases from J, with 10 bases in between. Germline CDR1 and CDR2: LGHDT and YNNKEL (reference sequence). For the CDR3, the DNA is TGTGCCAGCAGCCAAGGGGGGGTCGGTGGCTACACCTTC. Its translation is CASSQGGVGGYTF.

There are many counts of this clonotype. The chain uses TRBV6-5 and TRBJ1-2; the D is unclear. The V end was cut by 1 base, the J end by 6 bases, with 15 bases between. This CDR3 spans 15 amino acids. Germline V CDR1 and CDR2: MNHEY, SVGAGI. CDR3 DNA: TGTGCCAGCAGTTACTATCGCCCCATCGGCGATGGCTACACCTTC. Its translation is CASSYYRPIGDGYTF.

This clonotype was found many times. CDR3 sequence: CASTHPQGSNEKLFF. The CDR3 bases are TGTGCCAGCACCCATCCACAGGGAAGTAATGAAAAACTGTTTTTT. J is TRBJ1-4 and V is TRBV2; TRBD1 is a possible D gene (6 bases). V was shortened by 7 bases and J by 4 bases, with 16 bases between the two germline ends. From germline, CDR1 is SNHLY and CDR2 FYNNEI. There are 15 residues in the CDR3.

V and J are TRBV20-1 and TRBJ2-1; D remains ambiguous. V lost 3 bases and J 12 bases, leaving 9 bases between the germline ends. CDR3 size: 10 residues. In germline, CDR1 is DFQATT, CDR2 SNEGSKA (reference sequence). The CDR3 DNA sequence: TGCAGTGCTAGTCCCCGTGGGCAGTTCTTC. It specifies CSASPRGQFF.

This clonotype was picked up one time. The genes are TRBV7-3 and TRBJ2-1; D might be TRBD1 (6 bases). V lost 5 bases to trimming and J lost 4 bases, with 12 bases between them. Germline CDR1 SGHTA, CDR2 FQGTGA. The CDR3 extends over 14 amino acids. CDR3: CASSPQGIYNEQFF. The CDR3, as DNA: TGTGCCAGCAGCCCCCAGGGGATTTACAATGAGCAGTTCTTC.

The table lists this clonotype with many counts. This rearrangement joins TRBV6-2 or TRBV6-3 to TRBJ1-1; D gene unclear. V gave up 6 bases and J gave up 2 bases, with 7 bases separating them. CDR3 size: 12 residues. CDR1 is MNHEY, CDR2 SVGEGT, per germline. The CDR3 sequence: CASSRENTEAFF. The CDR3 DNA sequence: TGTGCCAGCAGCCGGGAAAACACTGAAGCTTTCTTT.

This clonotype was seen ten or more times. The chain combines TRBV12-3 or TRBV12-4 with TRBJ2-5, with 14 bases identical to TRBD2. CDR3 size: 16 residues. The ends lost 6 bases at V and 4 bases at J; junction bases unmatched: 7. CDR3 nucleotides: TGTGCCAGCAGGAGGGGGACTAGCGGGGGTAGAGAGACCCAGTACTTC. Protein product: CASRRGTSGGRETQYF.